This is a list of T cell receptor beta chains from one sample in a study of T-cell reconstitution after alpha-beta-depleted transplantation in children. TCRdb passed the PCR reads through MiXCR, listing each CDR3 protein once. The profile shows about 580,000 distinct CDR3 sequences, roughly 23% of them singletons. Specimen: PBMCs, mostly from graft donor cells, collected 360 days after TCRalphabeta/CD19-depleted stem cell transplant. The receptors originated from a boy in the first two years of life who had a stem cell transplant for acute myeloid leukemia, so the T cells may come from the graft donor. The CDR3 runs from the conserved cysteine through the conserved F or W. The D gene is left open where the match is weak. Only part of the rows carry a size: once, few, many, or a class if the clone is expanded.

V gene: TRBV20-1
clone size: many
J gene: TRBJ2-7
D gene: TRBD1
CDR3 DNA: TGCAGTGCTCCTACCCCGGGACAGAATCCAATCTTC
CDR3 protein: CSAPTPGQNPIF

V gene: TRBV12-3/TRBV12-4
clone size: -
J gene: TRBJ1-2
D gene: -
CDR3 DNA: TGTGCCAGCAGTTTCTCAGATCGGGGGAGTGATGGCTACACCTTC
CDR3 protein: CASSFSDRGSDGYTF

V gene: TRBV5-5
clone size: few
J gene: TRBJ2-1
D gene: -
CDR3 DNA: TGTGCCAGCACCGGTATTGAGCAGTTCTTC
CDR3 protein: CASTGIEQFF

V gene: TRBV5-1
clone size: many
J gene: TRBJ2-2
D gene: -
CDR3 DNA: TGCGCCAGCAGCTTGGGTGCCGCGAGTGGGGAGCTGTTTTTT
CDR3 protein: CASSLGAASGELFF

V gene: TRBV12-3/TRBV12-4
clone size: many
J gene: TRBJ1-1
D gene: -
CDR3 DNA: TGTGCCAGCACGAGGGGACTTAACACTGAAGCTTTCTTT
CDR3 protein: CASTRGLNTEAFF

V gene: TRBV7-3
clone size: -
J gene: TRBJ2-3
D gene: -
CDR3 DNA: TGTGCCAGCAGCTCCGACAGAAACACAGATACGCAGTATTTT
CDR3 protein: CASSSDRNTDTQYF

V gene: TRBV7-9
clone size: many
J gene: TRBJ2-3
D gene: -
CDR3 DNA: TGTGCCAGCAGCTCCGGACAGTCCCCCTTCACAGATACGCAGTATTTT
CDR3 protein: CASSSGQSPFTDTQYF

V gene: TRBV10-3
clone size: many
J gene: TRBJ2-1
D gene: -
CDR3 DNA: TGTGCCATCAGTGAGGGCCCCGATCCCAATGAGCAGTTCTTC
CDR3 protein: CAISEGPDPNEQFF

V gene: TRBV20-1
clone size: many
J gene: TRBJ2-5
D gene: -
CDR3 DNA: TGCAGTGCCGAGCAGGATGTTAAAGAGACCCAGTACTTC
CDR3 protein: CSAEQDVKETQYF

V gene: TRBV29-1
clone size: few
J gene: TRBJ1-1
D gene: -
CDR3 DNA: TGCAGCGTGGACAGAGGGAGGGTACGCACTGAAGCTTTCTTT
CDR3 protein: CSVDRGRVRTEAFF

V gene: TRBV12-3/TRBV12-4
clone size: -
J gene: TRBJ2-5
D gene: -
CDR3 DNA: TGTGCCAGCAGTTTGGGCGGGGGCGTAGAGACCCAGTACTTC
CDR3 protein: CASSLGGGVETQYF

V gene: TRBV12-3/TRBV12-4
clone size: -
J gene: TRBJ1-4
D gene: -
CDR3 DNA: TGTGCCAGCAGTCCAGGCTTCGAAAAACTGTTTTTT
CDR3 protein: CASSPGFEKLFF

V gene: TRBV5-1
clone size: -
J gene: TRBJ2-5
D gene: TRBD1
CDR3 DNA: TGCGCCTGCTCACCTGGACAGGGGGGTTGGGAGACCCAGTACTTC
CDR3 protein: CACSPGQGGWETQYF

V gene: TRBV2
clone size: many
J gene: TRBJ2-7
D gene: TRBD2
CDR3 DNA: TGTGCCAGCAGCCTTACTAGCGGGGGTCCGAGCTCCTACGAGCAGTACTTC
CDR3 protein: CASSLTSGGPSSYEQYF

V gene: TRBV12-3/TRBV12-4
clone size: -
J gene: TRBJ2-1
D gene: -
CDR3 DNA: TGTGCCAGCAGTGAATGGCCCTACAATGAGCAGTTCTTC
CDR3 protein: CASSEWPYNEQFF

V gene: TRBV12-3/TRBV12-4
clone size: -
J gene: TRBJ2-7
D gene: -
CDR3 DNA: TGTGCCAGCAGTGGACGCAGGGGAGAGTACGAGCAGTACTTC
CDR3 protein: CASSGRRGEYEQYF

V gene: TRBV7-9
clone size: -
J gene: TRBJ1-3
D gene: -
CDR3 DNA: TGTGCCAGCAGCCGAACGGGGTACGCGTATGGAAACACCATATATTTT
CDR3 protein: CASSRTGYAYGNTIYF

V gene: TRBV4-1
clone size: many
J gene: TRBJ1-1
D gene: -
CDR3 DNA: TGCGCCAGCAGCCAACTGGGGCGAGAAGAAGCTTTCTTT
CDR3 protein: CASSQLGREEAFF

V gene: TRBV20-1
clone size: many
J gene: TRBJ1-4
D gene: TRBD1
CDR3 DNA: TGCAGTGCTGGGGGACAGCCAACTAATGAAAAACTGTTTTTT
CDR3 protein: CSAGGQPTNEKLFF

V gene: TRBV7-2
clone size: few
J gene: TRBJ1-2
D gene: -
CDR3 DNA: TGTGCCAGCAGCTTTACGGGGGGCGCGGGTGGCTACACCTTC
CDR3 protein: CASSFTGGAGGYTF

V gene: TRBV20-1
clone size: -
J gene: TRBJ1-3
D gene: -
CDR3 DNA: TGCAGTGCTAGAGATAGTGTGGCAGCTACCCCTGGAAACACCATATATTTT
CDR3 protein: CSARDSVAATPGNTIYF

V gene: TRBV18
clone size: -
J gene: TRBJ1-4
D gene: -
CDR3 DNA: TGTGCCAGCTCAGTGCGCGGGAGTCGAGAAAAACTGTTTTTT
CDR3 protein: CASSVRGSREKLFF

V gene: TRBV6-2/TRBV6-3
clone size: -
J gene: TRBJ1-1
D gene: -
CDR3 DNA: TGTGCCAGCAGTCCATCCCGGGGGTCCTGGGTTGCTGAAGCTTTCTTT
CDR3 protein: CASSPSRGSWVAEAFF

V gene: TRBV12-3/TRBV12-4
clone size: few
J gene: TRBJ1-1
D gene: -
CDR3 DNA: TGTGCCAGCAGTTTGAAGGAGAACACTGAAGCTTTCTTT
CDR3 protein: CASSLKENTEAFF

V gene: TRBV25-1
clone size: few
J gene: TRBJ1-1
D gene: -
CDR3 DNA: TGTGCCAGCAGTGAAGGAGCCGGGACGAACACTGAAGCTTTCTTT
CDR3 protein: CASSEGAGTNTEAFF

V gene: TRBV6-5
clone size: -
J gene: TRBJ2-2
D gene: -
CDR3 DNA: TGTGCCAGCAGAAGGACAGTCGGGGAGCTGTTTTTT
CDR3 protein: CASRRTVGELFF

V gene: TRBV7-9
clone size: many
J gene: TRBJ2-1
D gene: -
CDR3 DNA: TGTGCCAGCACCAACGGTTACAGCTTGCATGAGCAGTTCTTC
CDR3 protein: CASTNGYSLHEQFF

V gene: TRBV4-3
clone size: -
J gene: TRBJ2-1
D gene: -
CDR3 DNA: TGCGCCAGCAGCCACCTCGGAACAGGCGGTAACAATGAGCAGTTCTTC
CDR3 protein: CASSHLGTGGNNEQFF

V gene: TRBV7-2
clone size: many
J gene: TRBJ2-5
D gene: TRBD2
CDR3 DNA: TGTGCCAGCAGAAGACTGGGGGGGTTGGCTCAAGAGACCCAGTACTTC
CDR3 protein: CASRRLGGLAQETQYF

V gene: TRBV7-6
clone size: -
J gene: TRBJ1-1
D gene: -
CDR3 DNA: TGTGCCAGCAGCTTAGCTCGGAGTCGCGCGCGCGGCACTGAAGCTTTCTTT
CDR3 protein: CASSLARSRARGTEAFF

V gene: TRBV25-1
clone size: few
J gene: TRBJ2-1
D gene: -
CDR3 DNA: TGTGCCAGCAGTGACGGGTCTTCCTACAATGAGCAGTTCTTC
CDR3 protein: CASSDGSSYNEQFF

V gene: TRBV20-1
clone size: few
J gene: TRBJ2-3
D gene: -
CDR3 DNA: TGCAGTGCTAGAGATCGGCCGGGGGCGGCAACAGATACGCAGTATTTT
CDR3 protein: CSARDRPGAATDTQYF

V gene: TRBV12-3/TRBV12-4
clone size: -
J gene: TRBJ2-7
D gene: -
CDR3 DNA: TGTGCCAGCAGCGAGGGGTTCTCCTACGAGCAGTACTTC
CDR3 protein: CASSEGFSYEQYF

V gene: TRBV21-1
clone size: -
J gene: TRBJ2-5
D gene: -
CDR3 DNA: TGTGCCAGCAGCAAAGGAGGCCATCACGGCGAGGAGACCCAGTACTTC
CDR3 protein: CASSKGGHHGEETQYF

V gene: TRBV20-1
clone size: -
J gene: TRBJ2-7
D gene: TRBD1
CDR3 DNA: TGCAGTGCTTACCCCGGGACAGGGGGCCACCCGAGCTCCTACGAGCAGTACTTC
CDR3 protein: CSAYPGTGGHPSSYEQYF

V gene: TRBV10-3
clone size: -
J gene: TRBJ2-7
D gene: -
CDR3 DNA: TGTGCCATCAGTGAAAGCGTGTCCAACTACGAGCAGTACTTC
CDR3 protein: CAISESVSNYEQYF

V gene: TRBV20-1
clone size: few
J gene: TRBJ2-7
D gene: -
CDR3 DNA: TGCAGTGCTAGGGCACAGAGGGCCGAGCAGTACTTC
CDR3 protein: CSARAQRAEQYF

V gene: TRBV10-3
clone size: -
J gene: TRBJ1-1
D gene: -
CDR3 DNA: TGTGCCATCACCGTACAGCCGGGGAACACTGAAGCTTTCTTT
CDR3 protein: CAITVQPGNTEAFF

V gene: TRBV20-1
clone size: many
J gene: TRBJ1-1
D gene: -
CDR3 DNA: TGCAGTGCTAGGGGACTTAGGGGAAACACTGAAGCTTTCTTT
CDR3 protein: CSARGLRGNTEAFF

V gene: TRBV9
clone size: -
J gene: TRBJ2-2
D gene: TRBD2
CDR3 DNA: TGTGCCAGCACCCCCGGACTAGCGGGGAACACCGGGGAGCTGTTTTTT
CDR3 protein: CASTPGLAGNTGELFF

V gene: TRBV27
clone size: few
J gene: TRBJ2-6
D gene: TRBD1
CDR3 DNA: TGTGCCAGCAGTTTATTAGGGGGCGCTTATGGGGCCAACGTCCTGACTTTC
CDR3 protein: CASSLLGGAYGANVLTF

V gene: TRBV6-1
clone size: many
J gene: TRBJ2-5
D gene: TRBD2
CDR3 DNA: TGTGCCAGCAGCCCCTATGGACTAGCGGATCAAGAGACCCAGTACTTC
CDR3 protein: CASSPYGLADQETQYF

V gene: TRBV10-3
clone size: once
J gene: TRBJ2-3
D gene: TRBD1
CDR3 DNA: TGTGCCACCAGCCGGACAGGGGTGACAGATACGCAGTATTTT
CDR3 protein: CATSRTGVTDTQYF

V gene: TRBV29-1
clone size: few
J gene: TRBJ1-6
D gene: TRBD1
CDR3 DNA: TGCAGCGAACCGGACAGGGGGAGTTCACCCCTCCACTTT
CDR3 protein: CSEPDRGSSPLHF

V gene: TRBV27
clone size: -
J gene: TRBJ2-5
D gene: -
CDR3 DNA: TGTGCCAGCAGTTTGGGAGGGGGCCTTGGTTTGGAGACCCAGTACTTC
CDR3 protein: CASSLGGGLGLETQYF

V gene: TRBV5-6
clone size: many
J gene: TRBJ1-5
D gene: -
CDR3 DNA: TGTGCCAGCAGCCCCTGGGGATACAGGGCTCGGAATCAGCCCCAGCATTTT
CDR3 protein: CASSPWGYRARNQPQHF

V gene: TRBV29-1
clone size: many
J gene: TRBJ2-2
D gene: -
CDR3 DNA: TGCAGCGTTGAAGGGGGAGCTCGCACCGGGGAGCTGTTTTTT
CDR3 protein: CSVEGGARTGELFF

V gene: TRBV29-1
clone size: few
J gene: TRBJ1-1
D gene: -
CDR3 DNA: TGCAGCGTCGGGAGGACCACTGAAGCTTTCTTT
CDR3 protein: CSVGRTTEAFF

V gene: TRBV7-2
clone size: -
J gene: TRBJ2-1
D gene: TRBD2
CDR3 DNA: TGTGCCAGCAGCTTAGGTGGGACTAGGCGTCTTGAGCAGTTCTTC
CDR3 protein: CASSLGGTRRLEQFF

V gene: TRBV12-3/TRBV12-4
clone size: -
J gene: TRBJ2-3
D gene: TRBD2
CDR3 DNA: TGTGCCAGCAGTCCCGGGACTAGCGGGGGGACCCGCACAGATACGCAGTATTTT
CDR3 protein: CASSPGTSGGTRTDTQYF